This is a list of T cell receptor beta chains from one sample in a study of PD-1 blockade in classical Hodgkin lymphoma. Measured with immunoSEQ multiplex PCR; TCRdb has only the in-frame clones, and not every one. The table lists under 30,000 clones, over 65% of them singletons, with 2.4% in the top ten. This material consisted of CD4+ T cells from blood, taken at baseline. The receptors shown here come from a human donor with classical Hodgkin lymphoma. The conserved cysteine and the conserved F or W are not part of the CDR3 here. The order of the fields is CDR3 protein, V gene, clone size. The listing skips clone size in some rows; elsewhere it reads once, few, many or a size class.

ASGPGSFLNSPLH | TRBV12-5 | NA
ASSSLAGGQYEQY | TRBV28 | NA
ASSLAKGGEAF | TRBV7-2 | NA
ASSVVGGFNEQF | TRBV9 | NA
ASRETGDRGFKGNYGYT | TRBV12-2 | NA
ATNTGLPLNEQF | TRBV18 | NA
ASSKYVRLGAF | TRBV21-1 | few
ASSSRTASGGRNEQF | TRBV7-2 | NA
ASSLVTNQPQH | TRBV27 | NA
ASSDGGAQPQH | TRBV6-1 | NA
ASSFNSATNEKLF | TRBV28 | NA
SVEGGSAALGAF | TRBV29-1 | NA
ASSLRDKGTSYEQY | TRBV7-9 | NA
ASLPSYNSPLH | TRBV18 | NA
ASSAHGGGSEQY | TRBV9 | NA
ASSDRGSNQPQH | TRBV2 | NA
ATTGQNEQY | TRBV19 | NA
ASSFGGTYTDTQY | TRBV11-2 | NA
ASSFFRVPGRVALH | TRBV27 | NA
ASSPVGGGEGEQY | TRBV18 | NA
ASMADGQPQH | TRBV19 | NA
ASSADNEKLF | TRBV18 | few
ASRGLAGGSPSTDTQY | TRBV5-1 | NA
ASSQGDPLATNEKLF | TRBV4-1 | few
ASRPKSTGELF | TRBV6-1 | NA
ASSLGVLGANVLT | TRBV5-4 | NA
ASSRVLAGGHETQY | TRBV5-1 | few
ASRGQGWGEAF | TRBV4-2 | NA
ASTTGGDQPQH | TRBV19 | NA
AWSPGWSSGANVLT | TRBV30 | once
ASSLPGTDTQY | TRBV11-3 | NA
ASSLRTGGGEQY | TRBV11-1 | NA
ASSLGSLGTQY | TRBV5-4 | NA
ASSLTGRLWEYEQY | TRBV11-2 | NA
AWSVYSLSYEQY | TRBV30 | NA
AWSLERGIEAF | TRBV30 | few
ASSLRSGRMINTEAF | TRBV27 | NA
ASSEGGGWGRRTEAF | TRBV2 | NA
ASSVRDRGRWEQY | TRBV7-2 | NA
ASSQSNSPLH | TRBV16 | NA
ASSAGTSGGPRSY | TRBV7-2 | NA
ASSLGSGAINEKLF | TRBV7-9 | NA
ASSHIKKTESPLH | TRBV11-2 | NA
ASSQDPPRGKNSPLH | TRBV14 | NA
ASSEGGGAVETQY | TRBV25-1 | NA
ASSAGAATEAF | TRBV5-1 | NA
ASSFQGQVGGYT | TRBV5-5 | NA
ASSIMLGQLEAF | TRBV19 | NA
ASSPGQGSEQY | TRBV5-1 | NA
ASSLYLGTIY | TRBV7-9 | NA
ASSPLAGGPYTGELF | TRBV27 | NA